The clone carrying this TCR beta chain was seen a handful of times. This sample was taken from a study of blood T cell repertoires in COVID-19. The germline V gene encodes CDR1 MDHEN and CDR2 SYDVKM. V shed 1 base and J 9 bases; nucleotides not matched to a gene: 8. The CDR3 contains 15 residues. Here immunoSEQ multiplex PCR was the method, and the copy in TCRdb shows in-frame clones only, minus some. The sample has about 200,000 clones, around 80% seen once. Sequencing used peripheral blood. The TCR was taken from an older woman with acute or convalescent COVID-19. The genes are TRBV28 and TRBJ1-4, with 7 bases that match TRBD1. CDR3: CASSLSAGGRKKLFF. CDR3 DNA sequence: TGTGCCAGCAGTTTATCGGCAGGGGGGAGGAAAAAACTGTTTTTT.